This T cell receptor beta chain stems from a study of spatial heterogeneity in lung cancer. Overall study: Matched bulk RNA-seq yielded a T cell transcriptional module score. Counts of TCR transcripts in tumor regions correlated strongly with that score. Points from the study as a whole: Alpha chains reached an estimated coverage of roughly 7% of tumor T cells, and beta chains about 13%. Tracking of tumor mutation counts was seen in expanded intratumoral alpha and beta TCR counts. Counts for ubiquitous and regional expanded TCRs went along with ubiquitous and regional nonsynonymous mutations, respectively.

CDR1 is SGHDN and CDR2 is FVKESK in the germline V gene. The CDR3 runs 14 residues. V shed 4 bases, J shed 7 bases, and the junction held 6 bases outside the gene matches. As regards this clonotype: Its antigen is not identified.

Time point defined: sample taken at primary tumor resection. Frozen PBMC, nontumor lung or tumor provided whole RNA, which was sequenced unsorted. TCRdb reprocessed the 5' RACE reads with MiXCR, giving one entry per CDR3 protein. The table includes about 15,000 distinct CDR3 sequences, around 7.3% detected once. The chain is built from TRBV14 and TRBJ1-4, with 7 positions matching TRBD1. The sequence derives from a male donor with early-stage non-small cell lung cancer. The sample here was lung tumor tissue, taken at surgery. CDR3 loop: CASSRRDSLEKLFF. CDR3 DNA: TGTGCCAGCAGCCGCCGGGACAGCCTTGAAAAACTGTTTTTT.